The present T cell receptor (beta chain) was sequenced within a study of cytomegalovirus exposure and HLA in healthy donors. The PCR ran on 60 Vbeta and 13 Jbeta primers. Clones were sequenced by immunoSEQ multiplex PCR, and TCRdb holds only the in-frame ones, with some missing. The sample lists about 85,000 clones, less than 75% seen once, with under 2.5% in the top ten. CDR3 length: 14 residues. V was trimmed by 1 base and J by 3 bases, leaving 7 bases between them. Germline V gene data show CDR1 as SGHTA and CDR2 as FQGNSA. Sequenced input: PBMCs. This clonotype was obtained from a man younger than 45 in good health and CMV-seronegative. The rearrangement links TRBV7-2 to TRBJ1-5; D is uncertain. In nucleotides, the CDR3 is TGTGCCAGCAGCTTAGGACGGGTCAATCAGCCCCAGCATTTT. This translates into CASSLGRVNQPQHF.